Listed below are T cell receptor beta chains from one sample, sequenced in a study of blood T cell repertoires in COVID-19. Produced via immunoSEQ multiplex PCR; TCRdb's table is partial and in-frame only. The sample includes 200,000 to 250,000 clones, approximately 88% of them seen just once. Sequenced: PBMCs or T cells enriched from blood (not recorded which). The receptors were sampled from a man between 18 and 35 years old with acute COVID-19. Both conserved end residues are part of each CDR3. D genes are given only for firm matches. Only some rows state a clone size, as once, few, many or a class for expanded clones.

D: .
V: TRBV2
size: once
J: TRBJ2-1
CDR3: CASSFASDNEQFF
DNA: TGTGCCAGCAGCTTCGCTAGCGACAATGAGCAGTTCTTC

D: .
V: TRBV5-8
size: .
J: TRBJ1-2
CDR3: CASSLDRFGYTF
DNA: TGTGCCAGCAGCTTGGACAGATTTGGCTACACCTTC

D: .
V: TRBV19
size: .
J: TRBJ1-5
CDR3: CASSYSFYNQPQHF
DNA: TGTGCCAGTAGTTATAGCTTCTACAATCAGCCCCAGCATTTT

D: TRBD2
V: TRBV2
size: .
J: TRBJ2-1
CDR3: CASSASGSGRLGEQFF
DNA: TGTGCCAGCAGTGCGTCGGGAAGCGGGAGGCTGGGTGAGCAGTTCTTC

D: .
V: TRBV27
size: .
J: TRBJ2-1
CDR3: CASSLPGLVNEQFF
DNA: TGTGCCAGCAGTTTACCAGGATTGGTAAATGAGCAGTTCTTC

D: .
V: TRBV7-8
size: once
J: TRBJ2-1
CDR3: CASSLAGVAYNEQFF
DNA: TGTGCCAGCAGCTTAGCCGGGGTAGCCTACAATGAGCAGTTCTTC

D: .
V: TRBV20-1
size: few
J: TRBJ2-7
CDR3: CSASSWRHVEQYF
DNA: TGCAGTGCTAGTAGTTGGCGGCATGTCGAGCAGTACTTC

D: TRBD1
V: TRBV3-1/TRBV3-2
size: .
J: TRBJ1-2
CDR3: CASSQETGAYGYTF
DNA: TGTGCCAGCAGCCAAGAGACAGGGGCCTATGGCTACACCTTC

D: TRBD2
V: TRBV27
size: .
J: TRBJ2-2
CDR3: CASSSHRTSGSGNTGELFF
DNA: TGTGCCAGCAGTTCTCACAGGACTAGCGGGAGTGGCAACACCGGGGAGCTGTTTTTT

D: .
V: TRBV28
size: .
J: TRBJ1-4
CDR3: CASSPRQFNEKLFF
DNA: TGTGCCAGCAGTCCTCGACAGTTTAATGAAAAACTGTTTTTT

D: TRBD2
V: TRBV11-2
size: many
J: TRBJ2-3
CDR3: CASSRAGLAGVDTQYF
DNA: TGTGCCAGCAGCCGAGCGGGACTAGCGGGAGTAGATACGCAGTATTTT

D: TRBD2
V: TRBV13
size: .
J: TRBJ2-3
CDR3: CASSPNGAGGVNTDTQYF
DNA: TGTGCCAGCAGCCCCAACGGGGCGGGGGGCGTCAACACAGATACGCAGTATTTT

D: TRBD1
V: TRBV7-9
size: .
J: TRBJ2-1
CDR3: CASQNRDRVGGEQFF
DNA: TGTGCCAGCCAGAACCGGGACAGGGTTGGCGGTGAGCAGTTCTTC

D: TRBD2
V: TRBV5-4
size: .
J: TRBJ2-2
CDR3: CASVLTLSGRQTGELFF
DNA: TGTGCCAGCGTACTTACCCTTAGCGGGAGACAGACCGGGGAGCTGTTTTTT

D: TRBD1
V: TRBV27
size: .
J: TRBJ1-5
CDR3: CASSSQGPHQPQHF
DNA: TGTGCCAGCAGTTCACAGGGGCCCCATCAGCCCCAGCATTTT

D: TRBD1
V: TRBV4-3
size: .
J: TRBJ1-1
CDR3: CASSQRPQGDTEAFF
DNA: TGCGCCAGCAGCCAACGACCCCAGGGGGACACTGAAGCTTTCTTT

D: TRBD2
V: TRBV11-2
size: .
J: TRBJ2-5
CDR3: CASSWTSGYETQYF
DNA: TGTGCCAGCAGCTGGACTAGTGGATATGAGACCCAGTACTTC

D: .
V: TRBV7-9
size: once
J: TRBJ2-1
CDR3: CASSPSGGVLYNEQFF
DNA: TGTGCCAGCAGCCCCTCGGGCGGGGTACTTTACAATGAGCAGTTCTTC

D: .
V: TRBV6-1
size: .
J: TRBJ2-3
CDR3: CASSEASARTDTQYF
DNA: TGTGCCAGCAGTGAAGCGAGCGCTCGCACAGATACGCAGTATTTT

D: TRBD1
V: TRBV29-1
size: .
J: TRBJ1-1
CDR3: CSVTGQPNTEAFF
DNA: TGCAGCGTTACGGGACAGCCGAACACTGAAGCTTTCTTT

D: .
V: TRBV19
size: .
J: TRBJ1-1
CDR3: CASSISVNTEAFF
DNA: TGTGCCAGTAGTATATCGGTAAACACTGAAGCTTTCTTT

D: TRBD2
V: TRBV2
size: .
J: TRBJ2-5
CDR3: CASRGGILASRETQYF
DNA: TGTGCCAGCAGGGGGGGGATACTAGCGTCACGAGAGACCCAGTACTTC

D: TRBD1
V: TRBV19
size: once
J: TRBJ2-5
CDR3: CASRADRGETQYF
DNA: TGTGCCAGTAGGGCGGACAGGGGAGAGACCCAGTACTTC

D: .
V: TRBV7-8
size: .
J: TRBJ2-7
CDR3: CASSSLEAQYF
DNA: TGTGCCAGCAGCTCCTTAGAAGCGCAGTACTTC

D: TRBD1
V: TRBV10-3
size: .
J: TRBJ2-3
CDR3: CAISESQGRGADTQYF
DNA: TGTGCCATCAGTGAGTCACAGGGGAGAGGTGCAGATACGCAGTATTTT

D: .
V: TRBV4-1
size: .
J: TRBJ2-1
CDR3: CASSQEPSAHYNEQFF
DNA: TGCGCCAGCAGCCAAGAGCCTAGCGCTCACTACAATGAGCAGTTCTTC

D: TRBD1
V: TRBV6-4
size: few
J: TRBJ2-3
CDR3: CASSDTGTGTDTQYF
DNA: TGTGCCAGCAGTGACACCGGGACAGGGACAGATACGCAGTATTTT

D: .
V: TRBV2
size: .
J: TRBJ2-7
CDR3: CASSDPTGGHYEQYF
DNA: TGTGCCAGCAGTGATCCGACAGGAGGACACTACGAGCAGTACTTC

D: .
V: TRBV30
size: .
J: TRBJ1-4
CDR3: CASDKNEKLFF
DNA: TGTGCCTCGGACAAGAATGAAAAACTGTTTTTT

D: .
V: TRBV29-1
size: .
J: TRBJ1-2
CDR3: CSFPSGEGDGYTF
DNA: TGCAGCTTCCCCTCAGGGGAAGGGGATGGCTACACCTTC

D: TRBD1
V: TRBV5-1
size: .
J: TRBJ2-6
CDR3: CASSLQGAAGANVLTF
DNA: TGCGCCAGCAGCTTGCAGGGGGCTGCTGGGGCCAACGTCCTGACTTTC

D: TRBD1
V: TRBV28
size: .
J: TRBJ1-3
CDR3: CASSGWTGANSGNTIYF
DNA: TGTGCCAGCAGTGGCTGGACAGGGGCGAACTCTGGAAACACCATATATTTT

D: .
V: TRBV28
size: .
J: TRBJ1-3
CDR3: CASGRAYSGNTIYF
DNA: TGTGCCAGCGGCAGGGCTTACTCTGGAAACACCATATATTTT